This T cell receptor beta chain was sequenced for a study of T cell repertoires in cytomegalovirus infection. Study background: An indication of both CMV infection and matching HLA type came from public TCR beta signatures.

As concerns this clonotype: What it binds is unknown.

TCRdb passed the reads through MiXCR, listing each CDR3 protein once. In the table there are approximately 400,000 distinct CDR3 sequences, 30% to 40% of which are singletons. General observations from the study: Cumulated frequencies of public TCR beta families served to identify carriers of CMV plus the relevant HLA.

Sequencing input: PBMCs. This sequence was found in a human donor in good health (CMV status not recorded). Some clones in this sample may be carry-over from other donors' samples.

CDR3 protein: CASREPLGRPQETQYF. CDR3 nucleotide sequence: TGTGCCAGCAGGGAACCCCTCGGGAGACCCCAAGAGACCCAGTACTTC. The J gene is TRBJ2-5, the V gene TRBV6-6, with a possible D match to TRBD2 (6 bases). V was pared by 6 bases and J by 1 base, with 18 bases between. The CDR3 is made up of 16 amino acids. Germline lookup yields CDR1 MNHNY and CDR2 SVGAGI (reference sequence).